Detailed here is one T cell receptor (beta chain). Its antigen is unknown. The germline V gene has CDR1 SGHTA and CDR2 FQGNSA. The V end was cut by 4 bases, the J end by 1 base, with 15 bases between. This CDR3 has 16 residues. The data derive from a study of PD-1 blockade in mismatch repair-deficient tumors. Regarding the study as a whole: After pembrolizumab, tumor-resident clones rose rapidly, then generally contracted before radiologic responses.

Sequencing used immunoSEQ multiplex PCR; TCRdb keeps in-frame clones, though not all of them. The sample consists of tens of thousands of clones, roughly 80% of them appearing once. The rearrangement links TRBV7-2 to TRBJ2-3; D possibly corresponds to TRBD2 (6 bases). Sequencing used peripheral blood, obtained 44 weeks after starting pembrolizumab. The receptor was isolated from an adult with mismatch repair-deficient cancer. The CDR3 DNA sequence: TGTGCCAGCAGCTGGGGGTCGGGACTCCGCACAGATACGCAGTATTTT. Its protein is CASSWGSGLRTDTQYF.